This T cell receptor beta chain came from a study of identical twins. The study, taken as a whole, reports: Low generation-probability sequences were in excess among twin-shared out-of-frame alpha sequences.

From the 5' RACE reads, TCRdb called clonotypes with MiXCR, one entry per CDR3 protein. The repertoire holds some 330,000 distinct CDR3 sequences, with 9% to 10% as singletons. Healthy Caucasians supplied all donations. With regard to this clonotype: The antigen is undetermined.

V was shortened by 8 bases and J by 1 base, with 8 bases between the two germline ends. This CDR3 is built from 11 residues. CDR1 and CDR2 (germline): SQVTM, ANQGSEA. This sequence originates from a woman in her 50s in good health. The sequenced sample consisted of naive T cells sorted from blood. V usage is TRBV29-1 and J usage is TRBJ1-1; the D gene is possibly TRBD1 (5 bases). The CDR3 region is CSTGGNTEAFF. The CDR3 coding sequence is TGCAGCACGGGGGGGAACACTGAAGCTTTCTTT. The full variable domain, with the rest looked up from reference TRBV29-1 and TRBJ1-1, is SAVISQKPSRDICQRGTSLTIQCQVDSQVTMMFWYRQQPGQSLTLIATANQGSEATYESGFVIDKFPISRPNLTFSTLTVSNMSPEDSSIYLCSTGGNTEAFFGQGTRLTVV.